The 18 T cell receptor beta chains in this list originate from one sample, sequenced in a study of OX40 agonist ivuxolimab in advanced cancers. Produced via immunoSEQ multiplex PCR; TCRdb's table is partial and in-frame only. This sample has about 36,000 clones, with 60% to 80% found just once. The material was CD4+ or CD8+ T cells sorted from blood, obtained in a trial of the OX40 agonist ivuxolimab. The receptors derive from an adult with an advanced solid tumor such as melanoma, head and neck, liver or kidney cancer.

The chain's CDR3 is CASSLSQGGARVSGYTF. The CDR3 DNA is TGTGCCAGCAGCTTATCCCAGGGGGGGGCGCGGGTTAGTGGCTACACCTTC. The rearrangement uses TRBV7-7 and TRBJ1-2, with 7 bases lining up with TRBD1. Germline CDR1 is SSHAT and CDR2 is FNYEAQ (reference sequence). This CDR3 contains 17 residues. Germline trimming cut 2 bases from V and 7 bases from J; bases unmatched to any gene: 16.

The genes are TRBV13 and TRBJ1-6; D perhaps matches TRBD1 (6 bases). The CDR3 length is 14 residues. CDR1 is PRHDT, CDR2 FYEKMQ, per germline (reference sequence). The germline V and J ends were trimmed by 1 base and 9 bases, with 10 bases remaining between them. CDR3 sequence: CASSLVGASSPLHF. The CDR3 region has the DNA TGTGCCAGCAGCTTAGTGGGGGCGAGTTCACCCCTCCACTTT.

The chain recombines TRBV5-1 with TRBJ1-2; 9 positions agree with TRBD1. This CDR3 comprises 15 residues. V trimming: 7 bases; J trimming: 6 bases; junction bases outside the gene matches: 13. From germline, CDR1 is SGHRS and CDR2 YFSETQ. The CDR3 reads CASSSAPGQGHGYTF. CDR3 in DNA: TGCGCCAGCTCCTCCGCTCCGGGACAGGGCCATGGCTACACCTTC. Full variable domain (missing parts from reference TRBV5-1 and TRBJ1-2): KAGVTQTPRYLIKTRGQQVTLSCSPISGHRSVSWYQQTPGQGLQFLFEYFSETQRNKGNFPGRFSGRQFSNSRSEMNVSTLELGDSALYLCASSSAPGQGHGYTFGSGTRLTVV.

This chain uses TRBV11-2 with TRBJ1-1; D might be TRBD1 (6 bases). The CDR3 extends over 14 amino acids. From germline, CDR1 is SGHAT and CDR2 FQNNGV. V lost 2 bases to trimming and J lost 5 bases, with 12 bases between them. The CDR3: CASSLFPGDTEAFF. As DNA, the CDR3 is TGTGCCAGCAGCTTATTTCCAGGGGATACTGAAGCTTTCTTT.

The chain is built from TRBV6-1 and TRBJ1-1, with TRBD1 matching over 10 bases. The CDR3 has 16 amino acids. Germline CDR1 reads MNHNS; CDR2 reads SASEGT. The junction had 5 bases not matched to a gene; V was cut back by 1 base and J by 3 bases. The CDR3 reads CASSEGGQGLYTEAFF. CDR3 nucleotide sequence: TGTGCCAGCAGTGAAGGGGGACAGGGGCTTTACACTGAAGCTTTCTTT.

This chain uses TRBV14 with TRBJ1-1; 10 bases map to TRBD1. The trim removed 3 bases at V and 0 bases at J, leaving 4 bases unmatched. Germline V CDR1 and CDR2: SGHDN, FVKESK. The CDR3 spans 16 residues. The CDR3 region is CASSHRQGAMNTEAFF. The DNA of the CDR3 is TGTGCCAGCAGCCACAGACAGGGGGCTATGAACACTGAAGCTTTCTTT.

The gene calls are TRBV9 and TRBJ1-1; D gene uncertain. This CDR3 contains 11 residues. V dropped 2 bases and J dropped 6 bases, with 5 bases sitting between them. Germline V gene sequence: CDR1 SGDLS, CDR2 YYNGEE. CDR3 region: CASSVVPEAFF. In DNA form, the CDR3 reads TGTGCCAGCAGCGTTGTCCCTGAAGCTTTCTTT.

The V and J genes are TRBV5-1 and TRBJ2-3; 14 bases line up with TRBD2. CDR1 SGHRS and CDR2 YFSETQ come from the germline V gene. The CDR3 consists of 17 residues. The V segment lost 0 bases and the J segment 6 bases; nucleotides outside the gene matches: 6. The DNA for the CDR3 is TGCGCCAGCAGCTTGGGACTAGCGGGGGGGCCGTCCGATACGCAGTATTTT. Translated, it gives CASSLGLAGGPSDTQYF.

The V and J genes are TRBV4-1 and TRBJ1-1; a possible D gene is TRBD1 (5 bases). From germline, CDR1 is MGHRA and CDR2 YSYEKL. CDR3 size: 16 residues. Trimming shortened V by 4 bases and J by 0 bases, and 15 bases separated the two germline ends. This CDR3 reads CASSLRFDSLNTEAFF. The CDR3 DNA sequence: TGCGCCAGCAGCCTTCGTTTCGACAGCCTGAACACTGAAGCTTTCTTT.

With regard to this clone: The sample carries other DNA sequences with the same CDR3. The V and J genes are TRBV4-1 and TRBJ1-1; D gene unclear. CDR3 length: 13 amino acids. The V end lost 2 bases, the J end lost 2 bases, and 6 bases lay between the germline ends. Germline V gene data show CDR1 as MGHRA and CDR2 as YSYEKL. The CDR3 nucleotides are TGCGCCAGCAGCCAATCCCCTAACACTGAAGCTTTCTTT. Amino acid sequence: CASSQSPNTEAFF.

Only one count was recorded for this clone. CDR3 coding DNA: TGTGCCAGCAGCTCCAGCGTTGCTAGCGGGGGGGCCCATGAGCAGTTCTTC. Its protein is CASSSSVASGGAHEQFF. V gene TRBV5-4 combines with J gene TRBJ2-1, with 12 bases lining up with TRBD2. Germline V gene sequence: CDR1 SGHNT, CDR2 YYREEE (reference sequence). CDR3 length equals 17 residues. V was clipped by 3 bases and J by 8 bases; unmatched bases: 12.

The chain combines TRBV10-3 with TRBJ1-6; no clear D gene. Germline V CDR1 and CDR2: ENHRY, SYGVKD. The CDR3 has 13 amino acids. Trimming left V 11 bases short and J 7 bases short, with 15 bases between. The CDR3 loop reads CASGLEPNSPLHF. As DNA, the CDR3 is TGTGCCTCCGGCTTAGAGCCAAATTCACCCCTCCACTTT.

This clone came up once. The chain uses TRBV11-2 and TRBJ1-2, with a possible D match to TRBD1 (6 bases). The CDR3 spans 14 residues. Germline V CDR1 and CDR2: SGHAT, FQNNGV. Between the trimmed V and J ends, which lost 3 bases and 6 bases, there was a span of 14 bases. CDR3 nucleotide sequence: TGTGCCAGCAGCTTCCCAGGGGTTAAGCATGGCTACACCTTC. Protein product: CASSFPGVKHGYTF.

This clone appeared once. The rearrangement links TRBV5-4 to TRBJ1-6; no clear D. V was shortened by 5 bases and J by 7 bases, with 16 bases between the two germline ends. The CDR3 length is 15 residues. CDR1 is SGHNT and CDR2 is YYREEE in the germline V gene (reference sequence). This chain's CDR3 is CASSPDPGGNSPLHF. CDR3 bases: TGTGCCAGCAGTCCTGACCCGGGTGGAAATTCACCCCTCCACTTT.

The chain carries TRBV2 and TRBJ1-5, with TRBD1 identical over 10 bases. The germline CDR1 and CDR2 sequences are SNHLY and FYNNEI. After removal of 6 bases from V and 0 bases from J, the junction contained 8 bases not matched to a gene. The CDR3 contains 17 residues. The CDR3 protein is CASSKDRGTLSNQPQHF. DNA for the CDR3: TGTGCCAGCAGCAAGGACAGGGGGACTCTTAGCAATCAGCCCCAGCATTTT.

The table lists this clone with a few counts. The chain has TRBV29-1 and TRBJ2-3, with D tentatively TRBD2 (5 bases). V was cut by 5 bases and J by 1 base, with 13 bases left in between. The CDR3 loop spans 14 amino acids. The germline gives CDR1 SQVTM, CDR2 ANQGSEA. The CDR3 DNA sequence: TGCAGCGTTCGCCGAGGGTACGGCACAGATACGCAGTATTTT. Translating gives CSVRRGYGTDTQYF.

In its sample, this clone was seen a few times. The rearrangement joins TRBV23-1 to TRBJ2-4, with 9 bases matching TRBD1. TRBV23-1 is an ORF for which the function is uncertain. The CDR3 length is 13 residues. J gave up 9 bases and V 3 bases, and 3 bases lay outside the gene matches. CDR3: CASSHGQGFIQYF. The CDR3 DNA reads TGCGCCAGCAGTCATGGACAGGGGTTCATTCAGTACTTC.

The rearrangement joins TRBV6-1 to TRBJ2-7, with 10 bases identical to TRBD1. Germline V gene sequence: CDR1 MNHNS, CDR2 SASEGT. V shed 6 bases and J 0 bases; nucleotides not matched to a gene: 5. The CDR3 is made up of 15 amino acids. This CDR3 reads CASRLGQGFSYEQYF. As DNA, the CDR3 is TGTGCCAGCAGACTGGGACAGGGGTTCTCCTACGAGCAGTACTTC.